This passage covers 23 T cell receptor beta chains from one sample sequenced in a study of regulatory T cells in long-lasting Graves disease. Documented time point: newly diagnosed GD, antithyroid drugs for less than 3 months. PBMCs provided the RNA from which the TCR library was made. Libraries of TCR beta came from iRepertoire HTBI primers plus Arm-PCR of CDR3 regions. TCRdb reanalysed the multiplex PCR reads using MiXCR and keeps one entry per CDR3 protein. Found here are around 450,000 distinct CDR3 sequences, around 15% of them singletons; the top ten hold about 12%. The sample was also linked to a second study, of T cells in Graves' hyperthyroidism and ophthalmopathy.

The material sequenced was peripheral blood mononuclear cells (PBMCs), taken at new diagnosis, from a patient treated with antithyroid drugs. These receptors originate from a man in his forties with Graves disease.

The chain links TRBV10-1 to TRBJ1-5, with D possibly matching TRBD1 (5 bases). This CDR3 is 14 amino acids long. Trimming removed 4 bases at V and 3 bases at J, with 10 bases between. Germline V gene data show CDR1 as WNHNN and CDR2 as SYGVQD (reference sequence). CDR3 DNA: TGCGCCAGCAGTGGGGCGACAGTCAATCAGCCCCAGCATTTT. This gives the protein CASSGATVNQPQHF.

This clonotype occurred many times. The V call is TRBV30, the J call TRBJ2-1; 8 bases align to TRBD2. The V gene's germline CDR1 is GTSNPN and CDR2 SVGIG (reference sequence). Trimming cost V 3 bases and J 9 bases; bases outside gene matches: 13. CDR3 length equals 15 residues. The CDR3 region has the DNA TGTGCCTGGAGCGCCGGGAGGGGCTCGTTAAGTGAGCAGTTCTTC. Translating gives CAWSAGRGSLSEQFF.

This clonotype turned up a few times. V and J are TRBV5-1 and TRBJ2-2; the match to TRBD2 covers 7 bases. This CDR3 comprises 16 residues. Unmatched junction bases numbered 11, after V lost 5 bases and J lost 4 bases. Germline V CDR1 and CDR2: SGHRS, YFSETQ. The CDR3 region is CASRRVAGASTGELFF. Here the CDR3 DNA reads TGCGCCAGCAGGAGGGTCGCGGGAGCCAGCACCGGGGAGCTGTTTTTT.

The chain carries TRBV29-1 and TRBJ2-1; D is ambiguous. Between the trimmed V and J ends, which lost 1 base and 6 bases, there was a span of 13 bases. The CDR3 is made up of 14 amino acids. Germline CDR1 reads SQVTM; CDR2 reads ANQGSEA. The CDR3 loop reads CSVEAWGGGNEQFF. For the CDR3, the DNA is TGCAGCGTTGAAGCGTGGGGTGGTGGCAATGAGCAGTTCTTC.

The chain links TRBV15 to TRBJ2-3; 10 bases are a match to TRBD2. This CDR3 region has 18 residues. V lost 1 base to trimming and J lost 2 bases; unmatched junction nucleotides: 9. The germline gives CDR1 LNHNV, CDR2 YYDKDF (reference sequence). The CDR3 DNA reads TGTGCCACCAGCAGAGCAATTCCTAGCGGGAGAAACACAGATACGCAGTATTTT. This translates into CATSRAIPSGRNTDTQYF.

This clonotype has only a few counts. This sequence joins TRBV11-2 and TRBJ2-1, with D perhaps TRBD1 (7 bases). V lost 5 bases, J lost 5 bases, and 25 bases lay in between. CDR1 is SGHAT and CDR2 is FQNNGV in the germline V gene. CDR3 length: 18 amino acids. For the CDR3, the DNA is TGTGCCAGCAGCCCGAACAGCGCGGGACAGTCAGCCAACAATGAGCAGTTCTTC. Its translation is CASSPNSAGQSANNEQFF.

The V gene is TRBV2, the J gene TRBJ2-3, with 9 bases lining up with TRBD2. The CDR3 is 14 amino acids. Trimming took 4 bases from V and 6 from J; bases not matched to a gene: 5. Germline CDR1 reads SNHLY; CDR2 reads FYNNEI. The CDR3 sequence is CASSGASGTDTQYF. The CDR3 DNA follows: TGTGCCAGCAGTGGGGCTAGCGGGACGGATACGCAGTATTTT.

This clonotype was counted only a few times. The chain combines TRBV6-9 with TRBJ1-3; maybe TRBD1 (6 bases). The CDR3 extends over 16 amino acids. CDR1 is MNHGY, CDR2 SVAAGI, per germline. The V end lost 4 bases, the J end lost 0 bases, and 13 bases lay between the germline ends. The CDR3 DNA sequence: TGTGCCAGCAGTTTTGGACAGACGAGCTCTGGAAACACCATATATTTT. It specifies CASSFGQTSSGNTIYF.

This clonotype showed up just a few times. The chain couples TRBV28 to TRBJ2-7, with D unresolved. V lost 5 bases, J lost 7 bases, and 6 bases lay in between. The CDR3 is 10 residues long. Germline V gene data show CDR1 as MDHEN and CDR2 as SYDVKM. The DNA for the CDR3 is TGTGCCAGCAGTGCCCGAGAGCAGTACTTC. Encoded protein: CASSAREQYF.

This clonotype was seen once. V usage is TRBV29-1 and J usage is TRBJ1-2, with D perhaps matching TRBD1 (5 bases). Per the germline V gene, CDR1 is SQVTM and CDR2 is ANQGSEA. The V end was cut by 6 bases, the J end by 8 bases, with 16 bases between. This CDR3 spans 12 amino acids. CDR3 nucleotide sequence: TGCAGCGTGGCCCCTGAGGGGTACGGCTACACCTTC. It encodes CSVAPEGYGYTF. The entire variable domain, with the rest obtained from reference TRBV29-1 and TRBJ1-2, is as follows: SAVISQKPSRDICQRGTSLTIQCQVDSQVTMMFWYRQQPGQSLTLIATANQGSEATYESGFVIDKFPISRPNLTFSTLTVSNMSPEDSSIYLCSVAPEGYGYTFGSGTRLTVV.

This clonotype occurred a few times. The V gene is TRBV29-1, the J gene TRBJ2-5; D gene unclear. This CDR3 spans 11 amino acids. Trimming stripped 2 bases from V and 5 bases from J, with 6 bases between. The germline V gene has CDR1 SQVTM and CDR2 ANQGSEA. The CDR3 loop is CSVEPVETQYF. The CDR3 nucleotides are TGCAGCGTTGAACCGGTGGAGACCCAGTACTTC.

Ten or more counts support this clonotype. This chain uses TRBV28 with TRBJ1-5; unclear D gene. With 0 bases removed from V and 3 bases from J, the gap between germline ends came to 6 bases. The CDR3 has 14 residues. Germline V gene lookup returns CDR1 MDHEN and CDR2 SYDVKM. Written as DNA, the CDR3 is TGTGCCAGCAGTTTATGGGCCCCCAATCAGCCCCAGCATTTT. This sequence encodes CASSLWAPNQPQHF.

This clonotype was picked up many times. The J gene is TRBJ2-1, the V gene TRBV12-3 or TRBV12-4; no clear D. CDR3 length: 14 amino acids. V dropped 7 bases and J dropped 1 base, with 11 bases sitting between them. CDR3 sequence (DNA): TGTGCCAGCACCCGCAGTGGTTCCTACAATGAGCAGTTCTTC. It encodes CASTRSGSYNEQFF.

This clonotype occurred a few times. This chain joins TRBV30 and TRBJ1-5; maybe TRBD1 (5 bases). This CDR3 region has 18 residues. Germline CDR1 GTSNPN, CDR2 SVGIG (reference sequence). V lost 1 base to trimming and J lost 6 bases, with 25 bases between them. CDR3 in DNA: TGTGCCTGGAGTGAGACATGGACTAAGGGGCCTGCCGGTCAGCCCCAGCATTTT. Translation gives CAWSETWTKGPAGQPQHF.

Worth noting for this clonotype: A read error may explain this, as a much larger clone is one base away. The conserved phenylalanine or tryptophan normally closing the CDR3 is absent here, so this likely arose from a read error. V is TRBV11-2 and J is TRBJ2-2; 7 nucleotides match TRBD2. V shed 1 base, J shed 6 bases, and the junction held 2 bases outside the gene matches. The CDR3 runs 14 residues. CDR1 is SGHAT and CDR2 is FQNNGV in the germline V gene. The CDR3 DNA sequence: TGTGCCAGCAGCTTAGTTGCGGGAGCCGGGGAGCTGTTTTTG. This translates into CASSLVAGAGELFL.

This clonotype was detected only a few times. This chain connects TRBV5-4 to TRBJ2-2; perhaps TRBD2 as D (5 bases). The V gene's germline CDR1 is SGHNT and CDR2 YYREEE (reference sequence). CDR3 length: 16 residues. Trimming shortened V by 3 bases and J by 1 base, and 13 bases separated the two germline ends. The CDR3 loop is CASSSPAGKNTGELFF. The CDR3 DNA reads TGTGCCAGCAGCTCCCCCGCCGGGAAGAACACCGGGGAGCTGTTTTTT.

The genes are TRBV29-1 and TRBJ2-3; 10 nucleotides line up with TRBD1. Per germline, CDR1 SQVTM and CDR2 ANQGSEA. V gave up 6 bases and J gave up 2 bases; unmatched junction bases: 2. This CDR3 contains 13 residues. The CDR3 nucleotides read TGCAGCGTCGACAGGGGGCACACAGATACGCAGTATTTT. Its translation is CSVDRGHTDTQYF.

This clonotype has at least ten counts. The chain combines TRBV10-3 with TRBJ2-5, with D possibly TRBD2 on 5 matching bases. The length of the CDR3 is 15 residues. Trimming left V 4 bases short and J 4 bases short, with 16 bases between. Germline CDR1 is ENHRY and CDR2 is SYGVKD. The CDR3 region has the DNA TGTGCCATCAGTGGCGGGCCACCACCGGGAGAGACCCAGTACTTC. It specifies CAISGGPPPGETQYF.

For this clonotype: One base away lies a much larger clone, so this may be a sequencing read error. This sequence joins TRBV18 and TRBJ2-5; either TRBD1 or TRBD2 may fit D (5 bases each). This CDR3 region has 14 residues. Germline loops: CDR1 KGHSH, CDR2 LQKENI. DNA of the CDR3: TGTGCCAGCTCACCACCGCAGGGACGAGAGACCCAGTGCTTC. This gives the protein CASSPPQGRETQCF.

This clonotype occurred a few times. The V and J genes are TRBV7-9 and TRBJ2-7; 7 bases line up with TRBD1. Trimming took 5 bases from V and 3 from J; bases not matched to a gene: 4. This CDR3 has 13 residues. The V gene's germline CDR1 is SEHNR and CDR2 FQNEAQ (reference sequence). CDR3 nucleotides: TGTGCCAGCAGCCCCACAGGGGTCTACGAGCAGTACTTC. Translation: CASSPTGVYEQYF.

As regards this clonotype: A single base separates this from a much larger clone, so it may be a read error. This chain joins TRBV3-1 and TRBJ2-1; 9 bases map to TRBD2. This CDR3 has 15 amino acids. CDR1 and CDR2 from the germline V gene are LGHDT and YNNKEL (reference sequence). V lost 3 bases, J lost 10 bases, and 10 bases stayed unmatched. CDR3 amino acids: CASSQGSGGWREQFF. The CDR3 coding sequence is TGTGCCAGCAGCCAGGGTAGCGGGGGATGGAGGGAGCAGTTCTTC.

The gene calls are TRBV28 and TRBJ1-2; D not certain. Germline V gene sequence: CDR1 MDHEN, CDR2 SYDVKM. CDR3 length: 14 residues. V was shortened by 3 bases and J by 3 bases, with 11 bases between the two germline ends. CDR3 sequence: CASSFGPVYYGYTF. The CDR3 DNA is TGTGCCAGCAGTTTTGGCCCCGTCTACTATGGCTACACCTTC.

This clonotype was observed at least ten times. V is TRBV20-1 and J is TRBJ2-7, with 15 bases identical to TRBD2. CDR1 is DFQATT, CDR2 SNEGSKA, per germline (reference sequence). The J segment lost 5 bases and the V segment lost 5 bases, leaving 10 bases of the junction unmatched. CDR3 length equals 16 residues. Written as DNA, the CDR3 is TGCAGTGCTGCTGGACTAGCGGGAGGGGTCAGGGACGAGCAGTACTTC. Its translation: CSAAGLAGGVRDEQYF.